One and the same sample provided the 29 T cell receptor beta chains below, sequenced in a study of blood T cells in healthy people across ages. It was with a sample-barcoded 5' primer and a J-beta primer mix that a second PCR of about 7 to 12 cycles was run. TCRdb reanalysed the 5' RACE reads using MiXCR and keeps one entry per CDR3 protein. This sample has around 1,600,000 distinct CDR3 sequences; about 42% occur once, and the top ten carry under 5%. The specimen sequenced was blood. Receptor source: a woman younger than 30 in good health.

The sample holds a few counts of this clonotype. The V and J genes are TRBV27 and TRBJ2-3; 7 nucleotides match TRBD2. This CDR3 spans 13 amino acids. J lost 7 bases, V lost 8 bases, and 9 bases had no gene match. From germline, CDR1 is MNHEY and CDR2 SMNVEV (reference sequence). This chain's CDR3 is CASGRDYSNTQYF. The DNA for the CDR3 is TGTGCCAGCGGTCGGGACTACTCAAATACGCAGTATTTT.

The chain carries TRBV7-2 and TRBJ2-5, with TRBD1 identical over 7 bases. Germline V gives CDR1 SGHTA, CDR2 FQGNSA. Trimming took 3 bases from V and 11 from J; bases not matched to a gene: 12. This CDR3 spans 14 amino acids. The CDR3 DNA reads TGTGCCAGCAGCTTGACAGGGAAAGAGTCTGGGCAGTACTTC. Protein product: CASSLTGKESGQYF.

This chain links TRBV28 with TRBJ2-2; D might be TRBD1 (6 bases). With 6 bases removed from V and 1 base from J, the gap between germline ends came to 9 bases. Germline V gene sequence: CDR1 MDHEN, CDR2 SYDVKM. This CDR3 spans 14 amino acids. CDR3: CASRRGLNTGELFF. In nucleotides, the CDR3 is TGTGCCAGCAGGAGGGGGTTGAACACCGGGGAGCTGTTTTTT.

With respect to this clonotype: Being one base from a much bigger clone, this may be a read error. This chain's CDR3 is CASSPRGTSGANEQYF. The CDR3, as DNA: TGTGCCAGCTCACCACGAGGGACTAGCGGAGCGAATGAGCAGTACTTC. V is TRBV18 and J is TRBJ2-7; 11 bases map to TRBD2. The CDR3 length is 16 residues. V lost 1 base to trimming and J lost 7 bases; unmatched junction nucleotides: 9. The V gene's germline CDR1 is KGHSH and CDR2 LQKENI.

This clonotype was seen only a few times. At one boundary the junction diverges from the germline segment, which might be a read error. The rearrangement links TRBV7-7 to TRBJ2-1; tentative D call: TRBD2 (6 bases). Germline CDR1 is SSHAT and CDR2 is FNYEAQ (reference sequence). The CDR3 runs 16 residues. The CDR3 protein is CASSLDGGVTYNEQFF. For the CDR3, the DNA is TGTGCTAGCAGCTTAGATGGCGGGGTAACCTACAATGAGCAGTTCTTC.

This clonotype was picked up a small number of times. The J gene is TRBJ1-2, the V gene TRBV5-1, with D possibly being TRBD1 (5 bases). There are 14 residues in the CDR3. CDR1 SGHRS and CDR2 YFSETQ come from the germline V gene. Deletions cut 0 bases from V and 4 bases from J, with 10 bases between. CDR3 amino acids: CASSLAAGTYGYTF. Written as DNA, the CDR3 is TGCGCCAGCAGCTTGGCCGCAGGGACCTATGGCTACACCTTC. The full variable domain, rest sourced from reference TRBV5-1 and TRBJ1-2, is KAGVTQTPRYLIKTRGQQVTLSCSPISGHRSVSWYQQTPGQGLQFLFEYFSETQRNKGNFPGRFSGRQFSNSRSEMNVSTLELGDSALYLCASSLAAGTYGYTFGSGTRLTVV.

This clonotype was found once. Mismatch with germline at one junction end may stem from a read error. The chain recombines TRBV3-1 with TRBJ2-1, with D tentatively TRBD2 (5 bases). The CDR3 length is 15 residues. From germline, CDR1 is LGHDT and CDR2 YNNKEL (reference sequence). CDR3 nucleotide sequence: TGTGCCAGTAGCCAAGATTTTGCGGGCTACAATGAGCAGTTCTTC. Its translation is CASSQDFAGYNEQFF.

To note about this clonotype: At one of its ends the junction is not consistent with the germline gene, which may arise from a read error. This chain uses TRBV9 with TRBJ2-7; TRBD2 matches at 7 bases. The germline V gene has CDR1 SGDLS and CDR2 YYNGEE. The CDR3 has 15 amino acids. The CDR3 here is CAGSVSSGEYEEQYF. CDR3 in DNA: TGTGCCGGCAGCGTTTCTAGCGGAGAATACGAGGAGCAGTACTTC.

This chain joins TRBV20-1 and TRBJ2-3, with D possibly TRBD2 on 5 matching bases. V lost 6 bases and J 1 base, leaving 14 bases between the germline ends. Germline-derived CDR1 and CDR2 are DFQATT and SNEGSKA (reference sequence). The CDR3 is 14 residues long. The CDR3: CSATGYPGTDTQYF. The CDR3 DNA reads TGCAGTGCCACGGGGTACCCAGGCACAGATACGCAGTATTTT.

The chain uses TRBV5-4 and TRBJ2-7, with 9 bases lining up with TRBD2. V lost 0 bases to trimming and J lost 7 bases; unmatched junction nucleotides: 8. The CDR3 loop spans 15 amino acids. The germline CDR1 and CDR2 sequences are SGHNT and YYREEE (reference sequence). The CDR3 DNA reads TGTGCCAGCAGCTTGGGGACTAGCGCGCTCAATGAGCAGTACTTC. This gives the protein CASSLGTSALNEQYF.

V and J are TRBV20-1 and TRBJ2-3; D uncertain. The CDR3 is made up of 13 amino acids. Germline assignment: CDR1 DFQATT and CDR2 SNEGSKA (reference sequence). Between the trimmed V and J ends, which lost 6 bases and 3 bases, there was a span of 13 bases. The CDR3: CSALSIRTDTQYF. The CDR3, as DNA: TGCAGTGCACTGAGTATCCGGACAGATACGCAGTATTTT.

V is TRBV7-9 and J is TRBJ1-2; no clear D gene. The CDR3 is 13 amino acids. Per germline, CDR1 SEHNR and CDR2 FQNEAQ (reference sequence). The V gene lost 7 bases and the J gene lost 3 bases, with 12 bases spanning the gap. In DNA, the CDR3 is TGTGCCAGCATAAACGCCGGGTACTATGGCTACACCTTC. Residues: CASINAGYYGYTF.

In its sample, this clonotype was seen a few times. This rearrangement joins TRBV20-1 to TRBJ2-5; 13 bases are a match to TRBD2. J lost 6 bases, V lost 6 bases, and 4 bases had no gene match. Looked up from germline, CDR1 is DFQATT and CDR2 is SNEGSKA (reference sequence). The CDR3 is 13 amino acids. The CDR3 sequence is CSARLAGGQTQYF. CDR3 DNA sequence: TGCAGTGCACGACTAGCGGGGGGCCAGACCCAGTACTTC.

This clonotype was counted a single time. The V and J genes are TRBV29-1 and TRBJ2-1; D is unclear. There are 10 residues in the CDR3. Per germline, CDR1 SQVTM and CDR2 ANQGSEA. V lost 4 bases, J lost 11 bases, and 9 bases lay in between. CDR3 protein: CSVVSEKQFF. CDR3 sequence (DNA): TGCAGCGTTGTGTCGGAGAAGCAGTTCTTC.

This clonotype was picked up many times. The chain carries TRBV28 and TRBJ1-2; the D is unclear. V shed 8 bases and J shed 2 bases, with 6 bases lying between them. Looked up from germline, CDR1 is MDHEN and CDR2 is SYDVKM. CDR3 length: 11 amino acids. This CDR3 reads CASGSNYGYTF. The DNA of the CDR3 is TGTGCCAGCGGGAGCAACTATGGCTACACCTTC.

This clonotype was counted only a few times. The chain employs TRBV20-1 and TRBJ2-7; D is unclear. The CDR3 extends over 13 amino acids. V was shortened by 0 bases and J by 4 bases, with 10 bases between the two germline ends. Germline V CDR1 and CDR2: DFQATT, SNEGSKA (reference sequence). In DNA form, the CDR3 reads TGCAGTGCTAGAGATCGCCTCGAGTACGAGCAGTACTTC. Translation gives CSARDRLEYEQYF.

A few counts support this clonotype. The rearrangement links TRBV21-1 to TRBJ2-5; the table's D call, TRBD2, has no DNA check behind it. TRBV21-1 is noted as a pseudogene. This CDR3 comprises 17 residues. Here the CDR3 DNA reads TGTGCCAGCAGCAAAGAACTCGGACGGCCGTACCAAGAGACCCAGTACTTC. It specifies CASSKELGRPYQETQYF.

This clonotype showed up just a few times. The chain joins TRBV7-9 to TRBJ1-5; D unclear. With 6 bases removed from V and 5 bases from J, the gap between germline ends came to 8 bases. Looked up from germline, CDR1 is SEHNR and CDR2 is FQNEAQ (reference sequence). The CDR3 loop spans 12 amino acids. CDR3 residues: CASSLAYQPQHF. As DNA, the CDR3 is TGTGCCAGCAGTTTGGCTTATCAGCCCCAGCATTTT.

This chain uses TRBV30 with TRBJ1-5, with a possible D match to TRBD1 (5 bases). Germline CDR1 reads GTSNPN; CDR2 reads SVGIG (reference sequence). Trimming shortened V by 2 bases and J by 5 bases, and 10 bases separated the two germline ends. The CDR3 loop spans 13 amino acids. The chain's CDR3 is CAWSFRADQPQHF. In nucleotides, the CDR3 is TGTGCCTGGAGTTTCAGGGCAGATCAGCCCCAGCATTTT.

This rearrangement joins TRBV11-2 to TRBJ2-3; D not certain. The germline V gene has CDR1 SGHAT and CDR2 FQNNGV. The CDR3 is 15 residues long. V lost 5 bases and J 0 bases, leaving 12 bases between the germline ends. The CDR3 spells CASSPADISTDTQYF. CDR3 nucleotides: TGTGCCAGCAGCCCGGCAGACATTAGCACAGATACGCAGTATTTT.

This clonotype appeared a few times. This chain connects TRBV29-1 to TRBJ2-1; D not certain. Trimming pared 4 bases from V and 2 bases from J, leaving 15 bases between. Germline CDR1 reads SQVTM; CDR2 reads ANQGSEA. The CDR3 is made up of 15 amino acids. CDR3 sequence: CSVATGWGAYNEQFF. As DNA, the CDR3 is TGCAGCGTTGCTACCGGGTGGGGTGCCTACAATGAGCAGTTCTTC.

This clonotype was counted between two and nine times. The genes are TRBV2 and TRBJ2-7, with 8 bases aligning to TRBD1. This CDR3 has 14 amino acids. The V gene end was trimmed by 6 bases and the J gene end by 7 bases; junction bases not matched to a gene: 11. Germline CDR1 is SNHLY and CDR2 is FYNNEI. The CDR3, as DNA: TGTGCCAGCAGACACGGACAGGGTGCGGGAGAGCAGTACTTC. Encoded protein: CASRHGQGAGEQYF.

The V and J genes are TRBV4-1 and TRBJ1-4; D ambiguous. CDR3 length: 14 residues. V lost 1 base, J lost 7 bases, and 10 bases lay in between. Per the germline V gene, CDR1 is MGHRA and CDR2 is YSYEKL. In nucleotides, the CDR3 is TGCGCCAGCAGCCAAGGGGATCGAGGTGAAAAACTGTTTTTT. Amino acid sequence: CASSQGDRGEKLFF.

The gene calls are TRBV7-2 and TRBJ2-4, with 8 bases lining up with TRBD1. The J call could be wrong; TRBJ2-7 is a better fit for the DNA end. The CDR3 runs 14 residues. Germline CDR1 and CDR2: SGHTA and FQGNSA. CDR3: CASSLSQGAVEQYF. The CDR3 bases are TGTGCCAGCAGCTTATCCCAGGGGGCGGTCGAGCAGTACTTC.

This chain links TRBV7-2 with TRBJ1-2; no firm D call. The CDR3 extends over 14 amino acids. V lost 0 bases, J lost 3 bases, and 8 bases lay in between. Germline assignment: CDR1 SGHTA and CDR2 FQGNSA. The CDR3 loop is CASSLAQEHYGYTF. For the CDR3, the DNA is TGTGCCAGCAGCTTAGCGCAGGAGCACTATGGCTACACCTTC.

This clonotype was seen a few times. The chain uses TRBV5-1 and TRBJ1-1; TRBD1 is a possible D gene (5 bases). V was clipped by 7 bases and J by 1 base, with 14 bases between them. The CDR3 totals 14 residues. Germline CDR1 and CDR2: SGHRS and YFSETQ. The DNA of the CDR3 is TGCGCCAGCCGAATGGGACCGAAGAACACTGAAGCTTTCTTT. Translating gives CASRMGPKNTEAFF.

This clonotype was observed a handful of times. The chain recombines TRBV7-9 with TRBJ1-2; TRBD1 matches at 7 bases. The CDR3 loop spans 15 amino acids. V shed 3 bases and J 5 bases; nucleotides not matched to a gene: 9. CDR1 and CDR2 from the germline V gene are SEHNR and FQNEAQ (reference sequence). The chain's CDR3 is CASSFTGTDIYGYTF. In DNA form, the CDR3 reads TGTGCCAGCAGCTTCACCGGGACAGATATTTATGGCTACACCTTC.

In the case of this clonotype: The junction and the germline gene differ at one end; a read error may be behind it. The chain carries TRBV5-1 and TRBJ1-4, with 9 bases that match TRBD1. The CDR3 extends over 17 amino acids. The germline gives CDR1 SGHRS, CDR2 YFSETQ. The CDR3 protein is CASSRSGTGSTDEKLFF. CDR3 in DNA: TGCGCCAGCAGCCGATCCGGGACAGGGTCAACTGATGAAAAACTGTTTTTT.

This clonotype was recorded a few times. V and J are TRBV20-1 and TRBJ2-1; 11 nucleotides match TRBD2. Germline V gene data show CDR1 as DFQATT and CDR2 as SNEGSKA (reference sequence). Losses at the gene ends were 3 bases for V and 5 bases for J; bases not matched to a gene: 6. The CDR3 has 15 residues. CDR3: CSASPRLAGNNEQFF. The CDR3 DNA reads TGCAGTGCTAGTCCTCGACTAGCGGGAAACAATGAGCAGTTCTTC.